This is a list of T cell receptor beta chains from one sample in a study of blood T cell repertoires in COVID-19. Generated by immunoSEQ multiplex PCR, the TCRdb table keeps only in-frame clones and is missing some. The data hold under 400,000 clones, with 90% observed a single time. The sequenced sample was peripheral blood. These receptors came from a man aged 18 to 35 with active or convalescent COVID-19. CDR3s include the opening cysteine and the closing phenylalanine or tryptophan. The D gene is left open where the match is weak. Size values are once, few and many counts, or a class for expanded clones, and some rows have none.

clone size,V gene,D gene,J gene,CDR3 protein,CDR3 DNA
.,TRBV2,.,TRBJ1-2,CASSEGRGISAVYGYTF,TGTGCCAGCAGTGAAGGTCGGGGAATTTCCGCTGTCTATGGCTACACCTTC
.,TRBV4-2,TRBD2,TRBJ2-7,CASSQDPAGGPEFNEQYF,TGTGCCAGCAGCCAAGACCCAGCGGGGGGGCCGGAGTTCAACGAGCAGTACTTC
.,TRBV12-3/TRBV12-4,.,TRBJ2-1,CASSLAWYNEQFF,TGTGCCAGCAGTTTGGCCTGGTACAATGAGCAGTTCTTC
once,TRBV28,TRBD2,TRBJ2-2,CASQGRTRNTGELFF,TGTGCCAGCCAAGGAAGGACTAGGAACACCGGGGAGCTGTTTTTT
.,TRBV2,.,TRBJ1-2,CASSGDIYGYTF,TGTGCCAGCAGTGGGGACATCTATGGCTACACCTTC
.,TRBV6-1,.,TRBJ1-4,CASSEYGGSNEKLFF,TGTGCCAGCAGTGAATACGGGGGGTCTAATGAAAAACTGTTTTTT
.,TRBV7-9,TRBD1,TRBJ1-2,CASSSGQGHYGYTF,TGTGCCAGCAGCTCCGGACAGGGGCACTATGGCTACACCTTC
.,TRBV4-2,TRBD2,TRBJ2-3,CASSQGNSGDTQYF,TGTGCCAGCAGCCAGGGCAATAGCGGGGATACGCAGTATTTT
.,TRBV19,.,TRBJ1-1,CASSWGGTEAFF,TGTGCCAGTAGTTGGGGGGGGACTGAAGCTTTCTTT
.,TRBV7-2,TRBD2,TRBJ2-1,CASSLVGTGTSGRAREQFF,TGTGCCAGCAGCTTAGTTGGAACCGGGACTAGCGGGAGGGCCCGGGAGCAGTTCTTC
.,TRBV27,.,TRBJ2-1,CASSLSSYEQFF,TGTGCCAGCAGTTTAAGCTCCTATGAGCAGTTCTTC
.,TRBV7-9,.,TRBJ1-1,CASSPPDRDMNTEAFF,TGTGCCAGCAGCCCCCCGGACAGAGACATGAACACTGAAGCTTTCTTT
.,TRBV6-6,TRBD2,TRBJ2-7,CASSYTASGITYEQYF,TGTGCCAGCAGTTACACTGCTAGCGGTATTACCTACGAGCAGTACTTC
once,TRBV5-1,TRBD1,TRBJ1-6,CASSSVETGQGPLHF,TGCGCCAGCAGCTCGGTCGAGACAGGACAGGGGCCCCTCCACTTT
.,TRBV20-1,TRBD2,TRBJ2-7,CSAGGLEDSYEQYF,TGCAGTGCTGGTGGACTAGAAGACTCCTACGAGCAGTACTTC
.,TRBV7-2,.,TRBJ1-1,CASSDRHKNTEAFF,TGTGCCAGCAGCGACCGACACAAGAACACTGAAGCTTTCTTT
.,TRBV25-1,TRBD1,TRBJ1-1,CASSDLTGGGTEAFF,TGTGCCAGCAGTGATCTCACAGGGGGCGGCACTGAAGCTTTCTTT
.,TRBV7-3,TRBD1,TRBJ1-1,CASSSRTGRSGTEAFF,TGTGCCAGCAGCTCCAGGACAGGGCGGAGTGGCACTGAAGCTTTCTTT
.,TRBV28,TRBD2,TRBJ2-1,CASSPRVAGGVGEQFF,TGTGCCAGCAGTCCCCGCGTAGCGGGAGGAGTGGGTGAGCAGTTCTTC
.,TRBV29-1,TRBD1,TRBJ1-3,CSALWDRDLGNTIYF,TGCAGCGCCCTGTGGGACAGGGACTTAGGAAACACCATATATTTT
.,TRBV7-9,.,TRBJ2-7,CASSHDSSYEQYF,TGTGCCAGCAGCCACGACAGCTCCTACGAGCAGTACTTC
once,TRBV27,TRBD1,TRBJ1-6,CASRGQGDSPLHF,TGTGCCAGCAGGGGACAGGGTGATTCACCCCTCCACTTT
once,TRBV14,.,TRBJ1-1,CASSQVPLWSTEAFF,TGTGCCAGCAGCCAAGTTCCACTATGGAGCACTGAAGCTTTCTTT
once,TRBV18,.,TRBJ1-5,CASSAGVFNQPQHF,TGTGCCAGCTCAGCGGGCGTATTCAATCAGCCCCAGCATTTT
.,TRBV12-3/TRBV12-4,TRBD2,TRBJ2-7,CASGSWGGREQYF,TGTGCCAGCGGCTCCTGGGGGGGGAGGGAGCAGTACTTC
.,TRBV18,.,TRBJ2-5,CASSPREIQETQYF,TGTGCCAGCTCACCACGGGAGATACAAGAGACCCAGTACTTC
.,TRBV4-3,TRBD1,TRBJ2-2,CASSQQGAGELFF,TGCGCCAGCAGCCAGCAGGGGGCCGGGGAGCTGTTTTTT
.,TRBV7-9,TRBD1,TRBJ1-1,CASSPDLGQGLTEAFF,TGTGCCAGCAGCCCAGACCTTGGACAGGGTCTCACTGAAGCTTTCTTT
.,TRBV28,TRBD1,TRBJ1-5,CASSWDSSNQPQHF,TGTGCCAGCAGTTGGGACAGTTCCAATCAGCCCCAGCATTTT
.,TRBV24-1,.,TRBJ2-3,CATSEAGTTDTQYF,TGTGCCACCAGTGAGGCCGGGACTACAGATACGCAGTATTTT
.,TRBV19,.,TRBJ1-6,CASSLTPATNSPLHF,TGTGCCAGTAGCCTTACCCCGGCGACAAATTCACCCCTCCACTTT
many,TRBV5-1,TRBD1,TRBJ1-6,CASSFTRRRQGEGWNSPLHF,TGCGCCAGCAGCTTTACGCGTCGTAGACAGGGAGAAGGGTGGAATTCACCCCTCCACTTT
.,TRBV7-2,TRBD2,TRBJ2-3,CASSFSGEGADTQYF,TGTGCCAGCAGCTTTAGCGGGGAAGGCGCAGATACGCAGTATTTT
.,TRBV3-1/TRBV3-2,TRBD1,TRBJ1-6,CASSRTQGAASSPLHF,TGTGCCAGCAGTCGGACACAGGGGGCGGCCAGTTCACCCCTCCACTTT
.,TRBV28,.,TRBJ2-7,CASSGSEPGAYEQYF,TGTGCCAGCAGTGGGAGCGAACCTGGGGCCTACGAGCAGTACTTC
.,TRBV11-2,.,TRBJ1-1,CASSLQQGMNTEAFF,TGTGCCAGCAGCTTACAGCAGGGAATGAACACTGAAGCTTTCTTT
.,TRBV7-9,.,TRBJ2-3,CASSLDTGTQYF,TGTGCCAGCAGCTTAGATACAGGGACGCAGTATTTT
.,TRBV5-1,.,TRBJ1-1,CASSTAGATLNTEAFF,TGCGCCAGCAGCACCGCGGGGGCAACCCTGAACACTGAAGCTTTCTTT
.,TRBV27,TRBD2,TRBJ2-1,CASKGLAGRVDEQFF,TGTGCCAGCAAGGGACTAGCGGGACGTGTCGATGAGCAGTTCTTC
.,TRBV6-2/TRBV6-3,TRBD2,TRBJ2-4,CASSAGTSGRLAKNIQYF,TGTGCCAGCAGTGCCGGGACTAGCGGGAGACTAGCCAAAAACATTCAGTACTTC
.,TRBV7-3,.,TRBJ2-3,CASSLGPLSTDTQYF,TGTGCCAGCAGCTTAGGGCCTTTGAGCACAGATACGCAGTATTTT
.,TRBV19,.,TRBJ1-5,CASSIEGDQPQHF,TGTGCCAGTAGTATCGAGGGGGATCAGCCCCAGCATTTT
.,TRBV14,TRBD1,TRBJ1-2,CASSQAGTGVYGYTF,TGTGCCAGCAGCCAAGCAGGGACAGGGGTCTATGGCTACACCTTC
.,TRBV3-1/TRBV3-2,.,TRBJ2-7,CASSQYPYEQYF,TGTGCCAGCAGCCAATATCCCTACGAGCAGTACTTC
.,TRBV6-2/TRBV6-3,TRBD1,TRBJ2-7,CASRYYIQGRNEQYF,TGTGCCAGCAGATACTATATACAGGGGCGAAACGAGCAGTACTTC
.,TRBV19,.,TRBJ1-2,CASSPAHYGYTF,TGTGCCAGTAGTCCCGCGCACTATGGCTACACCTTC
.,TRBV18,TRBD1,TRBJ1-2,CASSPGDRGYGYTF,TGTGCCAGCTCACCGGGGGACAGGGGGTATGGCTACACCTTC
once,TRBV23-1,.,TRBJ1-6,CASHRYRQAISYNSPLHF,TGCGCCAGCCACCGATACCGACAGGCCATCTCCTATAATTCACCCCTCCACTTT